The 14 T cell receptor beta chains below all came from one sample that was sequenced in a study of a mutant IDH1 vaccine in newly diagnosed glioma. Stated time point: week 5, during vaccination. A single vaccine dose contained 300 ug of mutant IDH1 20-mer peptide, and topical imiquimod was used with it. These TCRs' antigens remain unknown. Clones were read by immunoSEQ multiplex PCR, and TCRdb kept only the in-frame ones, dropping some. Of tens of thousands of clones in the sample, 78% were seen once. The specimen comprised PBMCs, sampled from a glioma patient whose treatment included an IDH1 peptide vaccine. Receptors originate from a man aged 45-65 years with glioma.

The chain has TRBV30 and TRBJ1-2; 8 bases agree with TRBD1. The CDR3 totals 13 residues. Trimming took 7 bases from V and 1 from J; bases not matched to a gene: 5. Germline V gene lookup returns CDR1 GTSNPN and CDR2 SVGIG (reference sequence). CDR3 sequence reads: CALTGDYNYGYTF. CDR3 coding DNA: TGTGCCTTGACAGGGGATTATAACTATGGCTACACCTTC.

This chain connects TRBV19 to TRBJ1-1; D not resolved. Germline V CDR1 and CDR2: LNHDA, SQIVND (reference sequence). There are 14 residues in the CDR3. Between the trimmed V and J ends, which lost 5 bases and 3 bases, there was a span of 13 bases. CDR3 nucleotides: TGTGCCAGTAGTCGTTCCTTAAGGGACACTGAAGCTTTCTTT. This sequence encodes CASSRSLRDTEAFF. Based on the CDR3 plus reference TRBV19 and TRBJ1-1, the full variable domain is DGGITQSPKYLFRKEGQNVTLSCEQNLNHDAMYWYRQDPGQGLRLIYYSQIVNDFQKGDIAEGYSVSREKKESFPLTVTSAQKNPTAFYLCASSRSLRDTEAFFGQGTRLTVV.

V usage is TRBV27 and J usage is TRBJ1-2, with 11 bases lining up with TRBD1. The V segment lost 5 bases and the J segment 4 bases; nucleotides outside the gene matches: 9. Per the germline V gene, CDR1 is MNHEY and CDR2 is SMNVEV (reference sequence). The CDR3 spans 16 residues. The CDR3 DNA sequence: TGTGCCAGCAGTGTCGGGACAGGGGGTCTGGGCTATGGCTACACCTTC. It specifies CASSVGTGGLGYGYTF.

This chain joins TRBV9 and TRBJ1-2; TRBD1 is a possible D gene (6 bases). V lost 3 bases, J lost 4 bases, and 19 bases lay in between. The CDR3 length is 16 residues. Germline CDR1 reads SGDLS; CDR2 reads YYNGEE. As DNA, the CDR3 is TGTGCCAGCAGCGCCACCACGGGAAGGGGGGCCTATGGCTACACCTTC. Residues: CASSATTGRGAYGYTF.

The chain employs TRBV2 and TRBJ1-4, with TRBD1 matching 8 bases. CDR1 is SNHLY, CDR2 FYNNEI, per germline. The CDR3 loop spans 17 amino acids. V shed 10 bases and J 1 base; nucleotides not matched to a gene: 14. The CDR3 sequence: CAIPDPDRVGTNEKLFF. CDR3 in DNA: TGTGCCATCCCGGACCCGGACAGGGTTGGAACTAATGAAAAACTGTTTTTT.

This chain joins TRBV7-2 and TRBJ1-6; perhaps TRBD1 as D (6 bases). Germline CDR1 is SGHTA and CDR2 is FQGNSA. The CDR3 covers 16 residues. Trimming pared 5 bases from V and 6 bases from J, leaving 17 bases between. CDR3 bases: TGTGCCAGCAGCCGAGGGGGAGGGGGTCTTAATTCACCCCTCCACTTT. Translating it yields CASSRGGGGLNSPLHF.

J is TRBJ2-3 and V is TRBV5-1; TRBD1 agrees at 7 bases. The CDR3 totals 14 residues. With V trimmed by 3 bases and J by 4 bases, 5 bases remained unmatched. CDR1 and CDR2 from the germline V gene are SGHRS and YFSETQ. In DNA form, the CDR3 reads TGCGCCAGCAGCTCCGGGACAGCGGCAGATACGCAGTATTTT. This encodes CASSSGTAADTQYF.

This rearrangement joins TRBV2 to TRBJ2-3; maybe TRBD2 (6 bases). The CDR3 has 12 amino acids. Trimming stripped 6 bases from V and 2 bases from J, with 6 bases between. Germline V gene lookup returns CDR1 SNHLY and CDR2 FYNNEI. The CDR3 here is CASRDYTDTQYF. The CDR3 nucleotides read TGTGCCAGCAGGGACTACACAGATACGCAGTATTTT.

This clone was seen only a few times. V and J are TRBV4-3 and TRBJ1-1; 8 positions agree with TRBD1. The germline CDR1 and CDR2 sequences are LGHNA and YSLEER. V was clipped by 1 base and J by 2 bases; unmatched bases: 3. The CDR3 runs 15 residues. The CDR3 region is CASSQGGQVNTEAFF. The CDR3 DNA sequence: TGCGCCAGCAGCCAAGGGGGACAGGTCAACACTGAAGCTTTCTTT.

Concerning this clone itself: Its ends do not fully match the called genes, so a read error is possible. The CDR3 loop is CASSLAAGVGQDTQYF. The CDR3 DNA sequence: TGTGCTAGCAGCTTAGCGGCGGGGGTGGGGCAAGATACGCAGTATTTT. This sequence joins TRBV7-7 and TRBJ2-3; TRBD2 agrees at 7 bases. Germline CDR1 SSHAT, CDR2 FNYEAQ (reference sequence). This CDR3 spans 16 amino acids.

This chain connects TRBV5-8 to TRBJ1-2; D might be TRBD1 (6 bases). This CDR3 spans 15 amino acids. Germline-derived CDR1 and CDR2 are SGHTS and YDEGEE. V lost 0 bases and J lost 8, with 17 bases in between. CDR3 bases: TGTGCCAGCAGCTTGGCTTTACAGGGACGCAACGGCTACACCTTC. Translation gives CASSLALQGRNGYTF.

This clone was recorded a few times. The chain is built from TRBV5-6 and TRBJ2-2, with 7 bases fitting TRBD1. The CDR3 is made up of 16 amino acids. V trimming: 2 bases; J trimming: 3 bases; junction bases outside the gene matches: 7. CDR1 and CDR2 from the germline V gene are SGHDT and YYEEEE. Here the CDR3 DNA reads TGTGCCAGCAGCTTTAGGAAGGGACAGTACACCGGGGAGCTGTTTTTT. Encoded protein: CASSFRKGQYTGELFF.

J is TRBJ1-5 and V is TRBV5-6, with D hard to call. From germline, CDR1 is SGHDT and CDR2 YYEEEE. V gave up 2 bases and J gave up 7 bases, with 10 bases separating them. The CDR3 has 13 residues. The CDR3, as DNA: TGTGCCAGCAGCTTCGGGGAGGCCCAGCCCCAGCATTTT. Translated, it gives CASSFGEAQPQHF.

V gene TRBV6-5 combines with J gene TRBJ2-3; no reliable D call. The CDR3 is 16 residues long. The germline V gene has CDR1 MNHEY and CDR2 SVGAGI. V gave up 4 bases and J gave up 2 bases, with 16 bases separating them. The DNA of the CDR3 is TGTGCCAGCAGTTCCGCCTCTCCCCTTTTCACAGATACGCAGTATTTT. Translation: CASSSASPLFTDTQYF.